Below, 10 T cell receptor beta chains from the same sample are listed, as sequenced in a study of T cells in Graves' hyperthyroidism and ophthalmopathy. Using RNA transcripts as the source, TCR beta CDR3 regions were amplified. The TCR CDR3 was amplified in a first-round RT-PCR using the HTBI primer set. TCRdb independently ran MiXCR on the multiplex PCR reads; one entry per CDR3 protein. Of some 770,000 distinct CDR3 sequences in the sample, roughly 15% were seen once. The specimen sequenced was blood. The origin of the receptors is a man younger than 35 with Graves' hyperthyroidism.

V and J are TRBV13 and TRBJ2-7; D could derive from TRBD1 or TRBD2 (5 bases each). With 6 bases removed from V and 6 bases from J, the gap between germline ends came to 18 bases. This CDR3 has 14 amino acids. Germline V lookup: CDR1 PRHDT, CDR2 FYEKMQ (reference sequence). The CDR3 nucleotides are TGTGCCAGCAGGGCCGGGGCCGAGAAGGGCGAGCAGTACTTC. It encodes CASRAGAEKGEQYF.

This clonotype has at least ten counts. The chain joins TRBV7-9 to TRBJ2-1; 11 bases line up with TRBD2. V lost 1 base to trimming and J lost 0 bases; unmatched junction nucleotides: 2. This CDR3 has 17 amino acids. From germline, CDR1 is SEHNR and CDR2 FQNEAQ (reference sequence). CDR3 region: CASSLGLAGSSYNEQFF. CDR3 in DNA: TGTGCCAGCAGCTTAGGACTAGCGGGGAGCTCCTACAATGAGCAGTTCTTC.

This clonotype was counted only a few times. The gene calls are TRBV11-3 and TRBJ2-3; D is uncertain. Germline V lookup: CDR1 SGHNT, CDR2 YENEEA. The CDR3 has 14 residues. V dropped 2 bases and J dropped 2 bases, with 8 bases sitting between them. This CDR3 is CASSLSLTTDTQYF. DNA for the CDR3: TGTGCCAGCAGCTTATCACTTACCACAGATACGCAGTATTTT.

This clonotype showed up many times. The chain combines TRBV2 with TRBJ2-3, with D possibly TRBD2 on 5 matching bases. Trimming stripped 7 bases from V and 0 bases from J, with 14 bases between. This CDR3 contains 15 residues. Germline assignment: CDR1 SNHLY and CDR2 FYNNEI. CDR3 in amino acids: CASTGEEFSTDTQYF. CDR3 DNA sequence: TGTGCCAGCACCGGGGAAGAATTTAGCACAGATACGCAGTATTTT. The full variable domain, completed using reference TRBV2 and TRBJ2-3, is EPEVTQTPSHQVTQMGQEVILRCVPISNHLYFYWYRQILGQKVEFLVSFYNNEISEKSEIFDDQFSVERPDGSNFTLKIRSTKLEDSAMYFCASTGEEFSTDTQYFGPGTRLTVL.

The genes are TRBV9 and TRBJ2-2; TRBD2 agrees at 12 bases. The germline V gene has CDR1 SGDLS and CDR2 YYNGEE. The V gene end was trimmed by 3 bases and the J gene end by 6 bases; junction bases not matched to a gene: 18. The CDR3 is made up of 20 amino acids. CDR3 in DNA: TGTGCCAGCAGCGGGATCCCGGGACTAGCGGGTTTTGGGCGTCCCGGGGAGCTGTTTTTT. Protein: CASSGIPGLAGFGRPGELFF.

This clonotype was counted a few times. This chain joins TRBV19 and TRBJ2-3; TRBD1 might be the D (6 bases). The CDR3 spans 15 residues. CDR1 LNHDA and CDR2 SQIVND come from the germline V gene (reference sequence). Between the trimmed V and J ends, which lost 5 bases and 0 bases, there was a span of 12 bases. The CDR3 protein is CASSHGTTSTDTQYF. CDR3 nucleotides: TGTGCCAGTAGTCACGGGACAACTAGCACAGATACGCAGTATTTT.

The chain carries TRBV13 and TRBJ2-2; possibly TRBD1 or TRBD2 for D (5 bases each). The V and J ends lost 5 bases and 6 bases respectively, with 19 bases between them. The CDR3 consists of 16 residues. Germline-derived CDR1 and CDR2 are PRHDT and FYEKMQ (reference sequence). The CDR3 protein is CASSRGDSNIPGELFF. The CDR3 DNA reads as TGTGCCAGCAGCCGAGGGGATAGCAATATCCCCGGGGAGCTGTTTTTT.

Ten or more counts support this clonotype. The rearrangement joins TRBV28 to TRBJ2-1, with 7 bases fitting TRBD2. After removal of 1 base from V and 2 bases from J, the junction contained 2 bases not matched to a gene. In germline, CDR1 is MDHEN, CDR2 SYDVKM. The CDR3 is 15 amino acids. Written as DNA, the CDR3 is TGTGCCAGCAGTTTATACGGGAGGCCCTACAATGAGCAGTTCTTC. Amino acid sequence: CASSLYGRPYNEQFF.

Of note for this clonotype: A much larger clone differs from this one at a single base, so this may be a read error. The rearrangement links TRBV15 to TRBJ2-7; unclear D gene. The assigned J gene may be wrong: the sequence end matches TRBJ2-1 better. This CDR3 has 15 amino acids. In germline, CDR1 is LNHNV, CDR2 YYDKDF (reference sequence). The CDR3 spells CATSSVRSFSYEQFF. CDR3 sequence (DNA): TGTGCCACCAGCAGCGTCCGCAGCTTCTCCTACGAGCAGTTCTTC.

The chain recombines TRBV25-1 with TRBJ1-1; perhaps TRBD1 as D (6 bases). This CDR3 region has 15 residues. Germline lookup yields CDR1 MGHDK and CDR2 SYGVNS. V was trimmed by 1 base and J by 4 bases, leaving 13 bases between them. CDR3 in DNA: TGTGCCAGCAGTGAATTGGGGGGGGGCCGCACTGAAGCTTTCTTT. It yields the protein CASSELGGGRTEAFF.